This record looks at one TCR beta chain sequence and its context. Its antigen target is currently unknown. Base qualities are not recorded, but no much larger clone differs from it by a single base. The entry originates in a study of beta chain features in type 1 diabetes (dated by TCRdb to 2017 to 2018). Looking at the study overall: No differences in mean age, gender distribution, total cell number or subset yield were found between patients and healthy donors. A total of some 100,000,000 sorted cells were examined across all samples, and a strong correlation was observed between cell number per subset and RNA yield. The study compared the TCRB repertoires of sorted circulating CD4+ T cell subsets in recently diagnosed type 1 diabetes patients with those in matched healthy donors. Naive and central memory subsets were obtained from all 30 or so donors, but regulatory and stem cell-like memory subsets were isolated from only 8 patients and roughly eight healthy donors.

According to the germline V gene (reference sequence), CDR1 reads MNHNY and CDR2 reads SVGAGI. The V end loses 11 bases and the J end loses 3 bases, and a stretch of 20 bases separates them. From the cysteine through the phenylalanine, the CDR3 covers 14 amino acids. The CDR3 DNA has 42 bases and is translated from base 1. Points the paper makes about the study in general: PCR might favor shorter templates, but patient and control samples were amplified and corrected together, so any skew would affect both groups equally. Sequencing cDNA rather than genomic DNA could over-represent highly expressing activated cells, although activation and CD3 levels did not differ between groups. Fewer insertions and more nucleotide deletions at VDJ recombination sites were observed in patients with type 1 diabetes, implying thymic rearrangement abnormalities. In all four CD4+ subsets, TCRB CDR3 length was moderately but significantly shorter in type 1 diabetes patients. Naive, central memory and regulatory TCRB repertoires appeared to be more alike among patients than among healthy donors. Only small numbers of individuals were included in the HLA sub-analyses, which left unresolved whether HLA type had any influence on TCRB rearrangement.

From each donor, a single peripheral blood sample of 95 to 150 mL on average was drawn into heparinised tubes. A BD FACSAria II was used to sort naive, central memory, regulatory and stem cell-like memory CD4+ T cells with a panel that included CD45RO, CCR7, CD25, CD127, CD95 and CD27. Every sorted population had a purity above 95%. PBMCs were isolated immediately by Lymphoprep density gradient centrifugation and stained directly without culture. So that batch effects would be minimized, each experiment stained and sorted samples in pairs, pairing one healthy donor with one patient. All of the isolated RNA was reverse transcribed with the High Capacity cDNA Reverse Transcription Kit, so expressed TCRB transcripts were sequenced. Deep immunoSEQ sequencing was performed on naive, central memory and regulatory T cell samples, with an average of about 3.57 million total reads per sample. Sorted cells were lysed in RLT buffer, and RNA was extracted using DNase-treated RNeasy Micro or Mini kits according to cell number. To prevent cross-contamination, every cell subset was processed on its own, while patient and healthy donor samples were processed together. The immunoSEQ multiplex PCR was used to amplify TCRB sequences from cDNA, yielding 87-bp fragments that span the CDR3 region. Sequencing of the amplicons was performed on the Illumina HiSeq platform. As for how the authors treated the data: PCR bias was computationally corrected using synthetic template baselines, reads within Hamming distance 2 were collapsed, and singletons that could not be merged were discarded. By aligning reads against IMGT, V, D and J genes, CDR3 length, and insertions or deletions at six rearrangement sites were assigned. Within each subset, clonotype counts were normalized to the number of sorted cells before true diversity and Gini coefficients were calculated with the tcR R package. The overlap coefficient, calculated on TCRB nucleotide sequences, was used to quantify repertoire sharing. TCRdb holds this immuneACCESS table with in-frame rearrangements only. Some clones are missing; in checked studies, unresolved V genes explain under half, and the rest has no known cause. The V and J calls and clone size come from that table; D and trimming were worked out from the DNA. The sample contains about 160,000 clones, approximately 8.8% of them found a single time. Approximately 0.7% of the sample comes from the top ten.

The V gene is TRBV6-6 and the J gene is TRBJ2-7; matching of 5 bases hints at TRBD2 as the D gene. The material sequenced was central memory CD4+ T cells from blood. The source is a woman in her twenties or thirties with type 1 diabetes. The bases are TGTGCCGGACTTCTGGGCGGAGCTCGCTACGAGCAGTACTTC. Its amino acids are CAGLLGGARYEQYF.